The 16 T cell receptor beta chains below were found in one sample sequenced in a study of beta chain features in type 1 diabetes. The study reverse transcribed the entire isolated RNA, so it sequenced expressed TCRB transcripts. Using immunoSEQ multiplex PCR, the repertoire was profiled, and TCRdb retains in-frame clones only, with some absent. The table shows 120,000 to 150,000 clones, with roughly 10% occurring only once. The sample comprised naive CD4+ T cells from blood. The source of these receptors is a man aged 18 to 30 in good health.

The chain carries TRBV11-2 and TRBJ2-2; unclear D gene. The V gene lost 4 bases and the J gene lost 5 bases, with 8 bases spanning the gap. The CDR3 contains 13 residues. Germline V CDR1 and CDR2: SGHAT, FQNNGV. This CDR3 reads CASSSPQTGELFF. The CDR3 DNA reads TGTGCCAGCAGCTCCCCCCAAACCGGGGAGCTGTTTTTT.

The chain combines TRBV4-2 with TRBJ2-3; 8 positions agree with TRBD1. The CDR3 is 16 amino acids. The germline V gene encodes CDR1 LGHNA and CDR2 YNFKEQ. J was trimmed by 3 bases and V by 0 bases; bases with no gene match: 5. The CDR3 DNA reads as TGTGCCAGCAGCCAAGAAGGACAGGGATGGACAGATACGCAGTATTTT. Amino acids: CASSQEGQGWTDTQYF.

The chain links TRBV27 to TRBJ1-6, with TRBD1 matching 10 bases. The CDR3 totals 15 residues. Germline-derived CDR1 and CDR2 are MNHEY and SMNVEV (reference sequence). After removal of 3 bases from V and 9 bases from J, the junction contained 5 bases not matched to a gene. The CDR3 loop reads CASSFGTGVGSPLHF. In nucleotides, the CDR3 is TGTGCCAGCAGTTTCGGGACAGGGGTTGGTTCACCCCTCCACTTT.

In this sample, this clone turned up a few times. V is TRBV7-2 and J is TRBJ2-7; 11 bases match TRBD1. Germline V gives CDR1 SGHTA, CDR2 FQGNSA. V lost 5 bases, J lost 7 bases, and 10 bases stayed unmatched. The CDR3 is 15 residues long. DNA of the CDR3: TGTGCCAGCAGCCCTCGGACAGGGGGCGTGTCTGAGCAGTACTTC. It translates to CASSPRTGGVSEQYF.

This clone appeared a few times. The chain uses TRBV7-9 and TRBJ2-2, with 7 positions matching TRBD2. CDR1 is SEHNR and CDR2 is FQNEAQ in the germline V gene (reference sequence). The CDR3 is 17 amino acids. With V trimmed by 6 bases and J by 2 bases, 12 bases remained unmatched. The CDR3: CASRPRASGGNTGELFF. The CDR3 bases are TGTGCCAGCAGGCCCCGCGCTAGCGGAGGAAACACCGGGGAGCTGTTTTTT.

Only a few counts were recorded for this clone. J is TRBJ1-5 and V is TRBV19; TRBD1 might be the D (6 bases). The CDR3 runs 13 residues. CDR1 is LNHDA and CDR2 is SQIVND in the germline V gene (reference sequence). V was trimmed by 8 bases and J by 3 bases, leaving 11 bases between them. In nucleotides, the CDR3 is TGTGCCAGTTCCGGACAGTACAATCAGCCCCAGCATTTT. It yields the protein CASSGQYNQPQHF.

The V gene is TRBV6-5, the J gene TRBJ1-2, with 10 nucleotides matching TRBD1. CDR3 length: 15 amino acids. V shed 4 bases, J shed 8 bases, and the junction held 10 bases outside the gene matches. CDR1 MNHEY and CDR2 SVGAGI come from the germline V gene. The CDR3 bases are TGTGCCAGCAGTTTCGTGACAGGGGGCTGGGTAGGCTACACCTTC. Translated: CASSFVTGGWVGYTF.

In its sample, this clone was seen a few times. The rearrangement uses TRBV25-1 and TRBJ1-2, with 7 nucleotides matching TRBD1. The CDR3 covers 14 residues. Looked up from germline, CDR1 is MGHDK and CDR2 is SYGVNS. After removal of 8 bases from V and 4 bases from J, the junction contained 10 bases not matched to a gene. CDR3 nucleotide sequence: TGTGCCAGCTCCACAGCCGGGACAGCCTATGGCTACACCTTC. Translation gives CASSTAGTAYGYTF.

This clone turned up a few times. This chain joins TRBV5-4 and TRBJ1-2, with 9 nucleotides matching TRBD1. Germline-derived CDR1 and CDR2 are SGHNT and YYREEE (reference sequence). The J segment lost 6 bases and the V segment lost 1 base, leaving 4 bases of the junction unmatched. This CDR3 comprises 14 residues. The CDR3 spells CASSLNRGQNGYTF. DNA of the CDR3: TGTGCCAGCAGCTTGAACAGGGGGCAAAATGGCTACACCTTC.

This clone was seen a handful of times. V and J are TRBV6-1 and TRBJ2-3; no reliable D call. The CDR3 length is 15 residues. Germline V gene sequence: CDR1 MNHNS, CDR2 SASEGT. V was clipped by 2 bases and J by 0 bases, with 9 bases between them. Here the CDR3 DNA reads TGTGCCAGCAGTGAATACCCGACAAGCACAGATACGCAGTATTTT. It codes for CASSEYPTSTDTQYF.

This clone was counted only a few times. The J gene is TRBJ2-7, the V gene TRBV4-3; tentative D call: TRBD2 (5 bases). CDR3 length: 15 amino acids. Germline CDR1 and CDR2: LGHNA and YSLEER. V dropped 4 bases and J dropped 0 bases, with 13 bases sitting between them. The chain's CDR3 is CASSLWTGSSYEQYF. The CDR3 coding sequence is TGCGCCAGCAGCCTATGGACGGGGAGCTCCTACGAGCAGTACTTC.

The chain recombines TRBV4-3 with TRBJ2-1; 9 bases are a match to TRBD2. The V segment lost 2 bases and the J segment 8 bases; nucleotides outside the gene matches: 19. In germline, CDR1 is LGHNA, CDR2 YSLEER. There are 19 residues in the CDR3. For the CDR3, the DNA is TGCGCCAGCAGCCAAAAGGTTGGCTATGGCGGGGGGGAGGTCTATGAGCAGTTCTTC. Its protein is CASSQKVGYGGGEVYEQFF.

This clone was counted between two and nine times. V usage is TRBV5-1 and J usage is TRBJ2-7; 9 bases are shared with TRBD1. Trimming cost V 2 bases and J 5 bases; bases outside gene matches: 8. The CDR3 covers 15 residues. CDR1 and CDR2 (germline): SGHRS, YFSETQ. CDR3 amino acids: CASSFDPGQGNEQYF. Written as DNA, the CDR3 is TGCGCCAGCAGCTTCGATCCGGGACAGGGTAACGAGCAGTACTTC. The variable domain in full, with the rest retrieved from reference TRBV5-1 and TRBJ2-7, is KAGVTQTPRYLIKTRGQQVTLSCSPISGHRSVSWYQQTPGQGLQFLFEYFSETQRNKGNFPGRFSGRQFSNSRSEMNVSTLELGDSALYLCASSFDPGQGNEQYFGPGTRLTVT.

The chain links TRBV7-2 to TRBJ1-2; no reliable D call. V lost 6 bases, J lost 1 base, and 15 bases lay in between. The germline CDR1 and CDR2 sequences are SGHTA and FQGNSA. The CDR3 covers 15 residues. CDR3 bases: TGTGCCAGCAGTTTTTTTCTTGAGCTTAACTATGGCTACACCTTC. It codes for CASSFFLELNYGYTF.

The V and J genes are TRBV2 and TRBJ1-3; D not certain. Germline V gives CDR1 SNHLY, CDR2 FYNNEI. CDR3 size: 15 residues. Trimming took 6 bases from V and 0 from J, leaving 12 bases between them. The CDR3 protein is CASRGGLFSGNTIYF. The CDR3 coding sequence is TGTGCCAGCAGGGGCGGGTTATTCTCTGGAAACACCATATATTTT. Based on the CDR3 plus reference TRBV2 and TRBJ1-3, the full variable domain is EPEVTQTPSHQVTQMGQEVILRCVPISNHLYFYWYRQILGQKVEFLVSFYNNEISEKSEIFDDQFSVERPDGSNFTLKIRSTKLEDSAMYFCASRGGLFSGNTIYFGEGSWLTVV.

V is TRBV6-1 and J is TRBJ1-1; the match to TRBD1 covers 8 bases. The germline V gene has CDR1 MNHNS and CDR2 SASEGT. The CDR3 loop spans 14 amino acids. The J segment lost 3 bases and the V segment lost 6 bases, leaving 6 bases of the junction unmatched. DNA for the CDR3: TGTGCCAGCAGAAAGACAGGGGATCACACTGAAGCTTTCTTT. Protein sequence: CASRKTGDHTEAFF.